A single sample is the source of the 2 T cell receptor beta chains below, sequenced in a study of blood T cells in healthy people across ages. The second PCR ran about 6 to 11 cycles with a sample-barcoded 5' primer and J-beta primers. TCRdb reanalysed the 5' RACE reads using MiXCR and keeps one entry per CDR3 protein. This table holds roughly 1.5 million distinct CDR3 sequences, approximately 43% found once. Material for sequencing was blood. These receptors were obtained from a young woman in good health.

This clonotype has only a few counts. The chain has TRBV27 and TRBJ2-5, with D unresolved. CDR3 size: 9 residues. The V end was cut by 8 bases, the J end by 11 bases, with 9 bases between. Germline CDR1 MNHEY, CDR2 SMNVEV (reference sequence). The CDR3 bases are TGTGCCAGCGTGAGAGAGCAGTACTTC. It codes for CASVREQYF.

As concerns this clonotype: The germline gene is not matched at one end of the junction; a read error may be the cause. J is TRBJ1-2 and V is TRBV3-1, with 7 bases identical to TRBD1. In germline, CDR1 is LGHDT, CDR2 YNNKEL (reference sequence). This CDR3 has 12 amino acids. CDR3 sequence (DNA): TGTGCCGGCAGCCAAAGGGGGCTAGGCTACACCTTC. It yields the protein CAGSQRGLGYTF.